The T cell receptor beta chain described here comes from a study of T and B cells in COVID-19 patients. Broader study findings: Blood from mildly ill patients while symptomatic, and early samples from severe cases, were scarce.

Multiplex PCR with BIOMED2 TRB-A/B primer pools amplified TRB rearrangements. TCRdb analysed the multiplex PCR reads with MiXCR anew, one entry per CDR3 protein. The sample shows tens of thousands of distinct CDR3 sequences, approximately 29% of them seen only once. Blood genomic DNA input for TRB amplification was about 220-500 ng. The germline V gene encodes CDR1 SGHDT and CDR2 YYEEEE. This CDR3 contains 16 residues. Comment on this clonotype: Its antigen remains unidentified. One end of the junction varies from germline; a read error may be responsible.

The genes are TRBV5-6 and TRBJ2-2, with 16 bases fitting TRBD2. The source of this sequence is a human donor who had recovered from COVID-19. The source material was blood. The CDR3 DNA sequence: TGCGCCAGCAGCCTGGGACTAGCGGGAGGGGCCGGGGAGCTGTTTTTT. Translated: CASSLGLAGGAGELFF. The full variable domain, with the rest looked up from reference TRBV5-6 and TRBJ2-2, is DAGVTQSPTHLIKTRGQQVTLRCSPKSGHDTVSWYQQALGQGPQFIFQYYEEEERQRGNFPDRFSGHQFPNYSSELNVNALLLGDSALYLCASSLGLAGGAGELFFGEGSRLTVL.